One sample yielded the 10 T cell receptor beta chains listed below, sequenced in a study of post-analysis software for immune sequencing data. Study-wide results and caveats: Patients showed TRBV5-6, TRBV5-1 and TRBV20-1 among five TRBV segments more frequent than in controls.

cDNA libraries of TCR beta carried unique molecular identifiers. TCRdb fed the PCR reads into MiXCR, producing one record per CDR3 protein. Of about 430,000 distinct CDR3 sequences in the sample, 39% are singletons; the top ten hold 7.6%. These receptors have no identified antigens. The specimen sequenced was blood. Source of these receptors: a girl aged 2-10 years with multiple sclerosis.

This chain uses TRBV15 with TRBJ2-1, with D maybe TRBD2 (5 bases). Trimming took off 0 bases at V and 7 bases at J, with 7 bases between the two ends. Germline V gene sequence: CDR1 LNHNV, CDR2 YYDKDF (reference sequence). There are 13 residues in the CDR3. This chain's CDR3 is CATSRDWENEQFF. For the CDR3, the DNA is TGTGCCACCAGCAGAGATTGGGAGAATGAGCAGTTCTTC.

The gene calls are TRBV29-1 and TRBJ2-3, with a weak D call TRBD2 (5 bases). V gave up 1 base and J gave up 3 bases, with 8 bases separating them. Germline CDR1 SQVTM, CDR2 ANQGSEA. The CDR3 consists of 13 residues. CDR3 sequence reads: CSVEGRETDTQYF. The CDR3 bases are TGCAGCGTTGAAGGTCGGGAAACAGATACGCAGTATTTT.

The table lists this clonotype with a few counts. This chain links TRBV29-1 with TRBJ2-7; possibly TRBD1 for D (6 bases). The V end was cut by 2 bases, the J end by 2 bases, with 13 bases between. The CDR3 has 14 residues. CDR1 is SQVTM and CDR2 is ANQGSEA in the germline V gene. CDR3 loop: CSVESGAGAYEQYF. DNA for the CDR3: TGCAGCGTTGAATCAGGGGCAGGAGCCTACGAGCAGTACTTC.

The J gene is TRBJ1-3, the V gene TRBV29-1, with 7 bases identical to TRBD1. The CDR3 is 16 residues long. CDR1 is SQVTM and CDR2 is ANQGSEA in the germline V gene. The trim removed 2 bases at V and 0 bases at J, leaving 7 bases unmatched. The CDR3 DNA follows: TGCAGCGTTGAAAATACCGGGACAGACTCTGGAAACACCATATATTTT. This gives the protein CSVENTGTDSGNTIYF.

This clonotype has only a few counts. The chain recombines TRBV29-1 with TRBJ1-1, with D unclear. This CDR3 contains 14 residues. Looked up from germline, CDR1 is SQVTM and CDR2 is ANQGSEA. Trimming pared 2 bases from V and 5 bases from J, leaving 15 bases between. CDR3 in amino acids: CSVESPGYPTEAFF. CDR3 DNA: TGCAGCGTTGAAAGTCCAGGCTACCCAACTGAAGCTTTCTTT. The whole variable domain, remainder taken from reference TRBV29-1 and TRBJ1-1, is SAVISQKPSRDICQRGTSLTIQCQVDSQVTMMFWYRQQPGQSLTLIATANQGSEATYESGFVIDKFPISRPNLTFSTLTVSNMSPEDSSIYLCSVESPGYPTEAFFGQGTRLTVV.

CDR3 sequence (DNA): TGCAGTGCACCGGAAAGGGTCTTGGGCTACACCTTC. Its protein product is CSAPERVLGYTF. This chain connects TRBV20-1 to TRBJ1-2; the D is unclear. V gave up 6 bases and J gave up 8 bases, with 16 bases separating them. Per germline, CDR1 DFQATT and CDR2 SNEGSKA (reference sequence). The CDR3 is 12 residues long.

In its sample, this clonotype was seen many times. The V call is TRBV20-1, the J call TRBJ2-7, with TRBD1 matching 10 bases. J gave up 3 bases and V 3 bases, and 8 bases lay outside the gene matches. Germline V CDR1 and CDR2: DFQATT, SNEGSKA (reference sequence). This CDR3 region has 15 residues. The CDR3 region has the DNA TGCAGTGCTAGTACACCGGGACAGGGGATCTACGAGCAGTACTTC. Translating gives CSASTPGQGIYEQYF.

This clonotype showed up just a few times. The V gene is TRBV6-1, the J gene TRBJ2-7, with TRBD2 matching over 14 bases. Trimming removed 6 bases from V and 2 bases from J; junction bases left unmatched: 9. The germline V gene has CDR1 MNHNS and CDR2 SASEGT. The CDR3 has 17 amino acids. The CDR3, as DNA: TGTGCCAGCAGCCCCGGACTAGCGGGGGGCCCAACCTACGAGCAGTACTTC. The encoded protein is CASSPGLAGGPTYEQYF.

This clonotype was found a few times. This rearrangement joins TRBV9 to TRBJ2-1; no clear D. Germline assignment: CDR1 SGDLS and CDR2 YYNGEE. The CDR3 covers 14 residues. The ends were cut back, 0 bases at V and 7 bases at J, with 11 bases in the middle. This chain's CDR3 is CASSVVSVGNEQFF. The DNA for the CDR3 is TGTGCCAGCAGCGTAGTCAGTGTGGGGAATGAGCAGTTCTTC. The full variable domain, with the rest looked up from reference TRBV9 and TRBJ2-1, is DSGVTQTPKHLITATGQRVTLRCSPRSGDLSVYWYQQSLDQGLQFLIQYYNGEERAKGNILERFSAQQFPDLHSELNLSSLELGDSALYFCASSVVSVGNEQFFGPGTRLTVL.

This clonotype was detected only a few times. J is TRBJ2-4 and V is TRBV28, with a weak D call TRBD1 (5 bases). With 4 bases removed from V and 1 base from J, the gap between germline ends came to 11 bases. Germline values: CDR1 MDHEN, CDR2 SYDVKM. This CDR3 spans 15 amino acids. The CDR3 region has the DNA TGTGCCAGCAGTTCGCAGGGCCCCGCCAAAAACATTCAGTACTTC. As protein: CASSSQGPAKNIQYF.